The 29 T cell receptor beta chains presented below share a single source sample, sequenced in a study of blood T cell repertoires in COVID-19. TCRdb's copy holds only in-frame clones and misses some; the assay was immunoSEQ multiplex PCR. This sample has 270,000 or so clones, with about 91% found just once. Specimen: PBMCs or T cells enriched from blood (not recorded which). All receptors come from a man in his forties who had been exposed to COVID-19.

V is TRBV19 and J is TRBJ2-5; 8 bases are shared with TRBD1. The CDR3 is 15 residues long. The trim removed 5 bases at V and 4 bases at J, leaving 9 bases unmatched. Germline CDR1 is LNHDA and CDR2 is SQIVND (reference sequence). CDR3: CASSDRGSRGETQYF. The CDR3 DNA is TGTGCCAGTAGTGACAGGGGAAGTCGGGGAGAGACCCAGTACTTC.

This rearrangement joins TRBV28 to TRBJ1-2, with 10 bases matching TRBD1. CDR1 MDHEN and CDR2 SYDVKM come from the germline V gene. The junction had 2 bases not matched to a gene; V was cut back by 5 bases and J by 5 bases. This CDR3 comprises 13 residues. In DNA, the CDR3 is TGTGCCAGCAGTATGGGACAGGGGTATGGCTACACCTTC. It yields the protein CASSMGQGYGYTF.

A single count supports this clone. This chain links TRBV28 with TRBJ2-2; 8 nucleotides line up with TRBD1. CDR3 length: 16 residues. Per germline, CDR1 MDHEN and CDR2 SYDVKM. The junction had 9 bases not matched to a gene; V was cut back by 3 bases and J by 6 bases. CDR3 sequence reads: CASSFALRGRSGELFF. CDR3 nucleotide sequence: TGTGCCAGCAGTTTCGCCCTCAGGGGGCGGTCCGGGGAGCTGTTTTTT.

The chain couples TRBV24-1 to TRBJ2-7; 7 bases agree with TRBD2. V shed 9 bases, J shed 0 bases, and the junction held 10 bases outside the gene matches. This CDR3 has 15 amino acids. Germline V CDR1 and CDR2: KGHDR, SFDVKD. The CDR3 region has the DNA TGTGCCACCCTTGGTCGACGGGAGGACTCCTACGAGCAGTACTTC. Translation gives CATLGRREDSYEQYF.

V and J are TRBV7-2 and TRBJ2-3; D remains ambiguous. Germline V lookup: CDR1 SGHTA, CDR2 FQGNSA. V lost 3 bases and J 2 bases, leaving 12 bases between the germline ends. The CDR3 sequence is 15 residues long. In DNA form, the CDR3 reads TGTGCCAGCAGCTTTAGTTCGACTGACACAGATACGCAGTATTTT. As protein: CASSFSSTDTDTQYF.

V is TRBV3-1 (or the pseudogene TRBV3-2) and J is TRBJ1-3; D gene uncertain. Per the germline V gene, CDR1 is LGHDT and CDR2 is YNNKEL (reference sequence). This CDR3 spans 12 amino acids. Trimming removed 2 bases from V and 7 bases from J, with 6 bases in between. The CDR3 loop is CASSQSENTIYF. The CDR3 bases are TGTGCCAGCAGCCAATCTGAGAACACCATATATTTT.

The chain carries TRBV4-1 and TRBJ1-6; D may be TRBD1 (5 bases). The V end lost 2 bases, the J end lost 0 bases, and 14 bases lay between the germline ends. The CDR3 consists of 18 residues. Germline CDR1 is MGHRA and CDR2 is YSYEKL. CDR3 sequence: CASSQWTSASSYNSPLHF. The CDR3 DNA follows: TGCGCCAGCAGCCAATGGACATCAGCGAGCTCCTATAATTCACCCCTCCACTTT.

The chain carries TRBV4-1 and TRBJ1-6, with D hard to call. The V and J ends lost 0 bases and 4 bases respectively, with 10 bases between them. Germline loops: CDR1 MGHRA, CDR2 YSYEKL. There are 16 residues in the CDR3. The CDR3 coding sequence is TGCGCCAGCAGCCAAGAGCGGCAGATGTATAATTCACCCCTCCACTTT. Encoded protein: CASSQERQMYNSPLHF.

V usage is TRBV6-5 and J usage is TRBJ1-6; 7 bases agree with TRBD1. Per germline, CDR1 MNHEY and CDR2 SVGAGI. V was pared by 5 bases and J by 7 bases, with 5 bases of the junction left unmatched. The CDR3 contains 14 residues. The CDR3 nucleotides read TGTGCCAGCAGTCAGACAGGGTCCAATTCACCCCTCCACTTT. Amino acids: CASSQTGSNSPLHF.

This rearrangement joins TRBV7-2 to TRBJ2-1; D ambiguous. Germline V gene lookup returns CDR1 SGHTA and CDR2 FQGNSA. Trimming left V 1 base short and J 6 bases short, with 7 bases between. There are 13 residues in the CDR3. The DNA of the CDR3 is TGTGCCAGCAGCTTAGGAAACGGCAATGAGCAGTTCTTC. Protein: CASSLGNGNEQFF.

This chain connects TRBV27 to TRBJ2-4; tentative D call: TRBD2 (5 bases). Trimming removed 6 bases at V and 7 bases at J, with 16 bases between. The germline V gene has CDR1 MNHEY and CDR2 SMNVEV (reference sequence). This CDR3 region has 14 residues. This chain's CDR3 is CASSSRRPRNIQYF. CDR3 nucleotide sequence: TGTGCCAGCAGCAGTCGGAGGCCCCGGAACATTCAGTACTTC.

The genes are TRBV18 and TRBJ1-6; 9 bases agree with TRBD1. V dropped 3 bases and J dropped 9; count of bases not matched to a gene: 3. Germline lookup yields CDR1 KGHSH and CDR2 LQKENI. The CDR3 runs 14 residues. CDR3 in DNA: TGTGCCAGCTCACCGGACAGGGGTAGTTCACCCCTCCACTTT. It yields the protein CASSPDRGSSPLHF.

The J gene is TRBJ2-2, the V gene TRBV18, with a weak D call TRBD1 (5 bases). V lost 5 bases and J 5 bases, leaving 9 bases between the germline ends. The CDR3 has 13 residues. CDR1 is KGHSH and CDR2 is LQKENI in the germline V gene. CDR3 in DNA: TGTGCCAGCTCAGGCAGGGAAACCGGGGAGCTGTTTTTT. Its protein product is CASSGRETGELFF.

The rearrangement uses TRBV27 and TRBJ2-3, with D tentatively TRBD1 (6 bases). Germline V gene sequence: CDR1 MNHEY, CDR2 SMNVEV (reference sequence). The CDR3 is 16 amino acids. V gave up 4 bases and J gave up 2 bases, with 16 bases separating them. The CDR3 here is CASSSADRIDTDTQYF. CDR3 DNA sequence: TGTGCCAGCAGTTCCGCTGACAGGATAGACACAGATACGCAGTATTTT.

J is TRBJ2-7 and V is TRBV28; D ambiguous. The germline gives CDR1 MDHEN, CDR2 SYDVKM. Trimming left V 2 bases short and J 6 bases short, with 5 bases between. The CDR3 has 11 amino acids. The CDR3 loop is CASSLRSEQYF. The CDR3 region has the DNA TGTGCCAGCAGTTTAAGGAGCGAGCAGTACTTC.

The V call is TRBV10-3, the J call TRBJ1-1; D ambiguous. Germline CDR1 ENHRY, CDR2 SYGVKD. The germline V and J ends were trimmed by 0 bases and 1 base, with 9 bases remaining between them. CDR3 length equals 15 residues. In nucleotides, the CDR3 is TGTGCCATCAGTGAGTCGATGGCTCAGAACACTGAAGCTTTCTTT. Amino acid sequence: CAISESMAQNTEAFF.

In its sample, this clone was seen once. The rearrangement uses TRBV7-3 and TRBJ2-2; 11 positions agree with TRBD2. In germline, CDR1 is SGHTA, CDR2 FQGTGA. V lost 1 base, J lost 1 base, and 5 bases stayed unmatched. The CDR3 extends over 18 amino acids. The CDR3 spells CASSLRSSGRKNTGELFF. In DNA form, the CDR3 reads TGTGCCAGCAGCTTAAGGTCTAGCGGGAGGAAGAACACCGGGGAGCTGTTTTTT.

The rearrangement uses TRBV4-2 and TRBJ2-3, with D unresolved. The CDR3 is 15 residues long. The germline V and J ends were trimmed by 1 base and 1 base, with 9 bases remaining between them. The germline CDR1 and CDR2 sequences are LGHNA and YNFKEQ. The CDR3 DNA reads as TGTGCCAGCAGCCAAGGAGCGATACGCACAGATACGCAGTATTTT. It codes for CASSQGAIRTDTQYF.

The genes are TRBV5-4 and TRBJ2-2; D is unclear. The germline V and J ends were trimmed by 2 bases and 3 bases, with 5 bases remaining between them. The CDR3 is made up of 13 amino acids. The germline gives CDR1 SGHNT, CDR2 YYREEE (reference sequence). CDR3 bases: TGTGCCAGCAGCTTTCACTACACCGGGGAGCTGTTTTTT. Translated: CASSFHYTGELFF.

The V call is TRBV11-2, the J call TRBJ1-1; D is ambiguous. The CDR3 loop spans 14 amino acids. V was cut by 1 base and J by 2 bases, with 8 bases left in between. Germline assignment: CDR1 SGHAT and CDR2 FQNNGV. The CDR3 protein is CASSLVTGNTEAFF. The CDR3 DNA sequence: TGTGCCAGCAGCTTAGTGACGGGAAACACTGAAGCTTTCTTT.

The rearrangement links TRBV5-6 to TRBJ1-1, with 10 positions matching TRBD1. The V and J ends lost 0 bases and 4 bases, in that order; junction bases with no gene match: 0. The germline V gene encodes CDR1 SGHDT and CDR2 YYEEEE. The CDR3 length is 14 residues. CDR3 in DNA: TGTGCCAGCAGCTTGGGACAGGGGGCCACTGAAGCTTTCTTT. Its protein is CASSLGQGATEAFF.

The chain carries TRBV4-2 and TRBJ2-2; D may be TRBD1 (5 bases). The CDR3 consists of 13 residues. The V end was cut by 4 bases, the J end by 6 bases, with 9 bases between. Looked up from germline, CDR1 is LGHNA and CDR2 is YNFKEQ. CDR3 sequence reads: CASSPRDPGELFF. Written as DNA, the CDR3 is TGTGCCAGCAGCCCCAGGGATCCCGGGGAGCTGTTTTTT.

The V gene is TRBV4-1, the J gene TRBJ2-7, with 9 bases that match TRBD1. The CDR3 sequence is 15 residues long. Germline values: CDR1 MGHRA, CDR2 YSYEKL. The V gene end was trimmed by 3 bases and the J gene end by 5 bases; junction bases not matched to a gene: 8. The CDR3 bases are TGCGCCAGCAGCCATGGACAGGGGAGCGGAGACGAGCAGTACTTC. It is translated as CASSHGQGSGDEQYF.

This chain links TRBV19 with TRBJ2-2, with TRBD1 as a possible D gene (6 bases). V gave up 0 bases and J gave up 5 bases, with 16 bases separating them. The CDR3 spans 17 residues. Germline CDR1 and CDR2: LNHDA and SQIVND (reference sequence). CDR3 nucleotides: TGTGCCAGTAGTATAGATCAGAGAGGGGGATGGACCGGGGAGCTGTTTTTT. Translated: CASSIDQRGGWTGELFF. Full variable domain (remainder filled in from reference TRBV19 and TRBJ2-2): DGGITQSPKYLFRKEGQNVTLSCEQNLNHDAMYWYRQDPGQGLRLIYYSQIVNDFQKGDIAEGYSVSREKKESFPLTVTSAQKNPTAFYLCASSIDQRGGWTGELFFGEGSRLTVL.

For the CDR3, the DNA is TGCGCCAGCAGCCAACGGACAGACGCCCCCTATGGCTACACCTTC. It specifies CASSQRTDAPYGYTF. This rearrangement joins TRBV5-1 to TRBJ1-2, with a possible D match to TRBD1 (6 bases). The CDR3 sequence is 15 residues long. Germline-derived CDR1 and CDR2 are SGHRS and YFSETQ. V lost 4 bases to trimming and J lost 4 bases, with 17 bases between them.

The gene calls are TRBV29-1 and TRBJ1-3; 7 bases map to TRBD1. The CDR3 is 12 residues long. From germline, CDR1 is SQVTM and CDR2 ANQGSEA. V shed 6 bases, J shed 3 bases, and the junction held 2 bases outside the gene matches. DNA of the CDR3: TGCAGCGTGACAGGGATTGGAAACACCATATATTTT. Protein: CSVTGIGNTIYF.

This chain joins TRBV25-1 and TRBJ2-7, with D possibly being TRBD1 (5 bases). The germline V gene encodes CDR1 MGHDK and CDR2 SYGVNS. The CDR3 is 12 residues long. Between the trimmed V and J ends, which lost 8 bases and 3 bases, there was a span of 11 bases. The CDR3 DNA sequence: TGTGCCAGCGGAGACAGCCACTACGAGCAGTACTTC. Protein: CASGDSHYEQYF.

This chain joins TRBV4-2 and TRBJ2-7; tentatively, D is TRBD2 (5 bases). The length of the CDR3 is 13 residues. CDR1 is LGHNA, CDR2 YNFKEQ, per germline. The V gene lost 0 bases and the J gene lost 6 bases, with 9 bases spanning the gap. The CDR3: CASSQDSDSEQYF. The CDR3 nucleotides are TGTGCCAGCAGCCAAGATTCGGACTCCGAGCAGTACTTC.

This rearrangement joins TRBV5-5 to TRBJ1-1; possible D gene TRBD1, 6 bases. The CDR3 extends over 16 amino acids. Trimming took 0 bases from V and 0 from J, leaving 12 bases between them. CDR1 is SGHKS, CDR2 YYEKEE, per germline (reference sequence). The CDR3 region has the DNA TGTGCCAGCAGCTTGGGGCAGGGGCGCATGAACACTGAAGCTTTCTTT. This translates into CASSLGQGRMNTEAFF.